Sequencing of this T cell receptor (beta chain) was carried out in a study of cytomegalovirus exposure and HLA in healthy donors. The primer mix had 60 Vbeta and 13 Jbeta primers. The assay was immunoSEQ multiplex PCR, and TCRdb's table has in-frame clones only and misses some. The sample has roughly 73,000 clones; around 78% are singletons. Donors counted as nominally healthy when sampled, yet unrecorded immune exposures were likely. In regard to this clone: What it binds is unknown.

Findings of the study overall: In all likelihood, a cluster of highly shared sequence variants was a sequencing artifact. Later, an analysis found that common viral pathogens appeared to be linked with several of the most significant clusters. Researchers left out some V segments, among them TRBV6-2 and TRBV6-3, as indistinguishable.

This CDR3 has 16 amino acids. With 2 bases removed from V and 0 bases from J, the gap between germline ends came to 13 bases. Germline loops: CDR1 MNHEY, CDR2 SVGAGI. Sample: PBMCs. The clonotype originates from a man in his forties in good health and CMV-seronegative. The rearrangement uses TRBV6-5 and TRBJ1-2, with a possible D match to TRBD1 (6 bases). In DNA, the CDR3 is TGTGCCAGCAGTTACACCTCCCAGGGGACTAACTATGGCTACACCTTC. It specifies CASSYTSQGTNYGYTF.